A single sample gave rise to the 18 T cell receptor beta chains below, sequenced in a study of control samples from healthy donors and cancer patients. Sequenced by immunoSEQ multiplex PCR; TCRdb stores in-frame clones only, minus some. The sample holds 8,000 to 11,000 clones, roughly 93% seen once. The sequenced sample was PBMCs. All receptors derive from a man between 60 and 75 years old with colorectal cancer.

The chain combines TRBV12-3 or TRBV12-4 with TRBJ1-2, with D unresolved. The CDR3 length is 11 residues. The V end lost 6 bases, the J end lost 4 bases, and 6 bases lay between the germline ends. CDR3 sequence (DNA): TGTGCCAGCAGGGGGTTCTATGGCTACACCTTC. Protein product: CASRGFYGYTF.

This rearrangement joins TRBV28 to TRBJ2-5; D ambiguous. The CDR3 has 12 amino acids. V lost 0 bases to trimming and J lost 4 bases, with 3 bases between them. Germline CDR1 MDHEN, CDR2 SYDVKM. The CDR3 protein is CASSLWGETQYF. The CDR3 DNA is TGTGCCAGCAGTTTATGGGGAGAGACCCAGTACTTC.

The CDR3 region is CASSQTGTGYYGYTF. The CDR3 DNA is TGTGCCAGCAGTCAAACCGGGACAGGGTACTATGGCTACACCTTC. The chain uses TRBV28 and TRBJ1-2; 9 bases agree with TRBD1. The V gene's germline CDR1 is MDHEN and CDR2 SYDVKM. The V and J ends lost 5 bases and 3 bases, in that order; junction bases with no gene match: 7. The CDR3 loop spans 15 amino acids.

The genes are TRBV28 and TRBJ1-1, with D tentatively TRBD1 (6 bases). V was clipped by 8 bases and J by 14 bases, with 27 bases between them. Germline V CDR1 and CDR2: MDHEN, SYDVKM. The CDR3 length is 14 residues. The CDR3 protein is CASGTPGHNSYGFF. The CDR3 DNA sequence: TGTGCCAGCGGGACGCCGGGACACAACTCTTATGGGTTCTTT.

The rearrangement joins TRBV7-2 to TRBJ2-3; D gene ambiguous. The CDR3 is 12 amino acids. The germline gives CDR1 SGHTA, CDR2 FQGNSA. Trimming left V 5 bases short and J 6 bases short, with 9 bases between. The CDR3 nucleotides read TGTGCCAGCAGCCCCCTCCGGGATACGCAGTATTTT. Amino acid sequence: CASSPLRDTQYF.

The chain is built from TRBV28 and TRBJ2-5; D gene ambiguous. This CDR3 has 14 residues. Germline V CDR1 and CDR2: MDHEN, SYDVKM. Trimming removed 5 bases from V and 1 base from J, with 11 bases in between. CDR3 bases: TGTGCCAGCAGTCTCTGGACCACCCAAGAGACCCAGTACTTC. Amino acids: CASSLWTTQETQYF.

The rearrangement uses TRBV5-4 and TRBJ2-1; 10 bases are a match to TRBD1. Germline V gene sequence: CDR1 SGHNT, CDR2 YYREEE (reference sequence). There are 13 residues in the CDR3. With V trimmed by 4 bases and J by 7 bases, 2 bases remained unmatched. Written as DNA, the CDR3 is TGTGCCAGCAGCAAGGGACAGGGGAATGAGCAGTTCTTC. Its translation: CASSKGQGNEQFF.

This clone has only a few counts. This chain joins TRBV28 and TRBJ1-1, with D hard to call. The germline CDR1 and CDR2 sequences are MDHEN and SYDVKM. The CDR3 consists of 15 residues. V lost 6 bases and J 1 base, leaving 15 bases between the germline ends. The CDR3 region is CASREGRYRNTEAFF. The CDR3 DNA follows: TGTGCCAGCAGGGAAGGGAGGTATCGGAACACTGAAGCTTTCTTT.

The V call is TRBV11-2, the J call TRBJ1-2, with a tentative D call TRBD1 (5 bases). Trimming left V 4 bases short and J 0 bases short, with 12 bases between. This CDR3 contains 15 residues. The germline CDR1 and CDR2 sequences are SGHAT and FQNNGV. This CDR3 reads CASSSPRDPNYGYTF. CDR3 coding DNA: TGTGCCAGCAGCTCCCCCCGGGACCCTAACTATGGCTACACCTTC.

The rearrangement joins TRBV7-2 to TRBJ1-2; D call uncertain. V was pared by 2 bases and J by 6 bases, with 7 bases between. The length of the CDR3 is 12 residues. Germline V gene lookup returns CDR1 SGHTA and CDR2 FQGNSA. The CDR3 loop is CASSLRGDGYTF. The CDR3 nucleotides are TGTGCCAGCAGCTTACGAGGCGATGGCTACACCTTC.

The chain combines TRBV24-1 with TRBJ2-2, with 11 bases fitting TRBD2. The CDR3 extends over 17 amino acids. Germline assignment: CDR1 KGHDR and CDR2 SFDVKD. With V trimmed by 0 bases and J by 4 bases, 3 bases remained unmatched. The CDR3 DNA follows: TGTGCCACCAGTGATTTGGGTCTAGCGGGGGGCACCGGGGAGCTGTTTTTT. As protein: CATSDLGLAGGTGELFF.

The rearrangement uses TRBV28 and TRBJ1-2; no clear D. The germline CDR1 and CDR2 sequences are MDHEN and SYDVKM. This CDR3 has 16 amino acids. V was cut by 5 bases and J by 7 bases, with 23 bases left in between. CDR3 nucleotides: TGTGCCAGCAGTCCCATCTTGGGGTACTTCGCGGGTGGCTACACCTTC. Its protein product is CASSPILGYFAGGYTF.

This chain joins TRBV7-8 and TRBJ2-1, with TRBD2 identical over 7 bases. CDR3 length: 18 amino acids. The germline CDR1 and CDR2 sequences are SGHVS and FQNEAQ. J was trimmed by 5 bases and V by 4 bases; bases with no gene match: 17. The CDR3: CASSSNMLRTSRHNEQFF. As DNA, the CDR3 is TGTGCCAGCAGCTCAAATATGCTTAGGACTAGTAGGCACAATGAGCAGTTCTTC. Drawing the rest from reference TRBV7-8 and TRBJ2-1, the complete variable domain is GAGVSQSPRYKVAKRGQDVALRCDPISGHVSLFWYQQALGQGPEFLTYFQNEAQLDKSGLPSDRFFAERPEGSVSTLKIQRTQQEDSAVYLCASSSNMLRTSRHNEQFFGPGTRLTVL.

The chain couples TRBV5-4 to TRBJ2-1; TRBD1 matches at 11 bases. Trimming removed 4 bases from V and 4 bases from J; junction bases left unmatched: 7. The CDR3 covers 16 residues. CDR1 and CDR2 from the germline V gene are SGHNT and YYREEE (reference sequence). The CDR3 loop is CASSDRTGGEYNEQFF. CDR3 coding DNA: TGTGCCAGCAGCGACCGGACAGGGGGCGAATACAATGAGCAGTTCTTC.

V gene TRBV29-1 combines with J gene TRBJ1-4, with 11 bases identical to TRBD1. CDR1 SQVTM and CDR2 ANQGSEA come from the germline V gene. This CDR3 has 17 residues. J gave up 6 bases and V 7 bases, and 16 bases lay outside the gene matches. CDR3 nucleotides: TGCAGCGCTTACGTAATCACGTGGACAGGGGGCTATGAAAAACTGTTTTTT. Amino acids: CSAYVITWTGGYEKLFF.

This clone appeared once. The V and J genes are TRBV2 and TRBJ1-1; 9 bases are a match to TRBD1. The length of the CDR3 is 13 residues. The ends lost 6 bases at V and 5 bases at J; junction bases unmatched: 4. Germline CDR1 SNHLY, CDR2 FYNNEI. Here the CDR3 DNA reads TGTGCCAGCAGCCCCGGGACAGGGACTGAAGCTTTCTTT. It is translated as CASSPGTGTEAFF.

The chain links TRBV19 to TRBJ1-4, with D tentatively TRBD1 (5 bases). The CDR3 is 13 residues long. Germline CDR1 reads LNHDA; CDR2 reads SQIVND (reference sequence). V was cut by 3 bases and J by 11 bases, with 13 bases left in between. The CDR3 DNA reads as TGTGCCAGTAGTATCGGGACGGTACCGAAACTGTTTTTT. Protein: CASSIGTVPKLFF.

This sequence joins TRBV7-2 and TRBJ1-5; no reliable D call. The CDR3 is 15 amino acids. Germline V gene lookup returns CDR1 SGHTA and CDR2 FQGNSA. Trimming shortened V by 2 bases and J by 6 bases, and 14 bases separated the two germline ends. CDR3 coding DNA: TGTGCCAGCAGCTTATACCCGGGTCGGTTTCAGCCCCAGCATTTT. This gives the protein CASSLYPGRFQPQHF.